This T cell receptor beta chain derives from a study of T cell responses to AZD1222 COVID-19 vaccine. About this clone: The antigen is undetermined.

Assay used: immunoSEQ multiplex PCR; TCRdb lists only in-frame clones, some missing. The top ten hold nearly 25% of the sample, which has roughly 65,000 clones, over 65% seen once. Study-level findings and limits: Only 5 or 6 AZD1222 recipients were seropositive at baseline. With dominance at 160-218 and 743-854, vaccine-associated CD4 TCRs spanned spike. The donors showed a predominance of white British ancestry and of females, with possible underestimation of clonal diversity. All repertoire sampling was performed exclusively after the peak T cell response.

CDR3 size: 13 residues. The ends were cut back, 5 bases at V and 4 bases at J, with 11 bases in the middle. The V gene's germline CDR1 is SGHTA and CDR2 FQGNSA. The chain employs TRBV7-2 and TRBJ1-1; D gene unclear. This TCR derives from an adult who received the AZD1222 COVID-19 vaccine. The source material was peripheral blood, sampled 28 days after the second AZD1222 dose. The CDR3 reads CASSQVVGTEAFF. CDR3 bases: TGTGCCAGCAGCCAAGTTGTGGGCACTGAAGCTTTCTTT. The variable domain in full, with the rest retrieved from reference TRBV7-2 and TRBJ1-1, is GAGVSQSPSNKVTEKGKDVELRCDPISGHTALYWYRQSLGQGLEFLIYFQGNSAPDKSGLPSDRFSAERTGGSVSTLTIQRTQQEDSAVYLCASSQVVGTEAFFGQGTRLTVV.